This TCR beta chain was sequenced in a study of Tregs in tolerant kidney transplant recipients. Produced via immunoSEQ multiplex PCR; TCRdb's table is partial and in-frame only. Of some 240,000 clones in the sample, approximately 83% were seen once. Trimming cost V 4 bases and J 5 bases; bases outside gene matches: 11. CDR3 length: 16 amino acids. CDR1 is MNHEY and CDR2 is SVGAGI in the germline V gene. The study, taken as a whole, reports: Few patients were studied, so findings need validation in larger groups.

In regard to this clone: Antigen unknown.

The V gene is TRBV6-5, the J gene TRBJ2-1, with 7 bases fitting TRBD2. Specimen: CD4+ T cells from blood. This sequence originates from a human donor in good health. CDR3 sequence reads: CASSSSGVSKNNEQFF. CDR3 nucleotide sequence: TGTGCCAGCAGTTCAAGCGGGGTATCCAAAAACAATGAGCAGTTCTTC.